This passage covers 5 T cell receptor beta chains from one sample sequenced in a study of T-cell reconstitution after alpha-beta-depleted transplantation in children. Preparation of the TCRbeta library was carried out with unique molecular identifiers. TCRdb reprocessed the PCR reads via MiXCR and lists one record per CDR3 protein. The repertoire holds 500,000 to 750,000 distinct CDR3 sequences, with roughly 27% as singletons. The sample in question was PBMCs, obtained before TCRalphabeta/CD19-depleted stem cell transplant. Every receptor here comes from a boy under two years old with Wiskott-Aldrich syndrome, due to receive a stem cell transplant.

This chain connects TRBV11-2 to TRBJ2-3; D is ambiguous. Germline V CDR1 and CDR2: SGHAT, FQNNGV. The CDR3 loop spans 13 amino acids. V lost 8 bases to trimming and J lost 1 base, with 10 bases between them. The CDR3 is CASAGRGTDTQYF. In nucleotides, the CDR3 is TGTGCCAGCGCTGGACGGGGCACAGATACGCAGTATTTT.

This chain joins TRBV5-1 and TRBJ2-1; 12 nucleotides agree with TRBD2. The V and J ends lost 0 bases and 8 bases, in that order; junction bases with no gene match: 9. CDR1 SGHRS and CDR2 YFSETQ come from the germline V gene. The CDR3 is made up of 17 amino acids. For the CDR3, the DNA is TGCGCCAGCAGCTTGGCCGTACTAGCGGGAGGCCCTCATGAGCAGTTCTTC. Protein sequence: CASSLAVLAGGPHEQFF.

This clonotype showed up just a few times. The rearrangement links TRBV9 to TRBJ2-3; no clear D gene. The CDR3 contains 15 residues. V was clipped by 0 bases and J by 3 bases, with 11 bases between them. Germline V lookup: CDR1 SGDLS, CDR2 YYNGEE. Here the CDR3 reads CASSVASGQTDTQYF. The DNA of the CDR3 is TGTGCCAGCAGCGTAGCTTCGGGCCAGACAGATACGCAGTATTTT.

A few counts support this clonotype. The CDR3: CSAPEEGDYGYTF. The CDR3 nucleotides read TGCAGTGCTCCTGAGGAGGGGGACTATGGCTACACCTTC. The chain is built from TRBV20-1 and TRBJ1-2; TRBD1 might be the D (6 bases). V shed 5 bases and J shed 3 bases, with 13 bases lying between them. CDR1 DFQATT and CDR2 SNEGSKA come from the germline V gene (reference sequence). The CDR3 runs to 13 residues.

This clonotype was counted only a few times. The chain couples TRBV7-9 to TRBJ2-3; no firm D call. The CDR3 runs 14 residues. Germline V CDR1 and CDR2: SEHNR, FQNEAQ (reference sequence). Trimming stripped 1 base from V and 11 bases from J, with 16 bases between. This chain's CDR3 is CASSLVSTGIVQYF. DNA of the CDR3: TGTGCCAGCAGCTTAGTTTCCACTGGAATTGTGCAGTATTTT.